There are many counts of the clone carrying this T cell receptor (beta chain). Its antigen is not identified. As the template, RNA transcripts were used to amplify TCR beta CDR3 regions. First-round RT-PCR relied on HTBI primers, and a second-round multiplex PCR came next. TCRdb independently ran MiXCR on the multiplex PCR reads; one entry per CDR3 protein. The sample lists around 1.1 million distinct CDR3 sequences; less than 45% were seen once. This entry belongs to a study of Graves' ophthalmopathy and Graves' hyperthyroidism. Study observations and caveats: The model predicted ophthalmopathy progression with 60% to 71% sensitivity and around 72% specificity.

Other autoimmune diseases, uncontrolled infections, pregnancy or lactation ruled patients out of participation. The CDR3 covers 17 residues. V lost 4 bases to trimming and J lost 0 bases, with 17 bases between them. CDR1 is SGDLS, CDR2 YYNGEE, per germline. The sequenced sample consisted of peripheral blood or thyroid tissue (not recorded which). This sequence was found in an adult man with Graves' hyperthyroidism. The chain couples TRBV9 to TRBJ1-3; D may be TRBD1 (6 bases). Written as DNA, the CDR3 is TGTGCCAGCAGCCCCTTTCTCACAGGGCTCTCTGGAAACACCATATATTTT. Its translation: CASSPFLTGLSGNTIYF.